A single sample gave rise to the 8 T cell receptor beta chains below, sequenced in a study of OX40 agonist ivuxolimab in advanced cancers. The method was immunoSEQ multiplex PCR; TCRdb's version includes in-frame clones alone and lacks a portion of them. The sample consists of some 98,000 clones, 70% to 85% of them appearing once. The input for sequencing was CD4+ or CD8+ T cells sorted from blood, taken in a trial of the OX40 agonist ivuxolimab. The source of these receptors is an adult with an advanced solid tumor such as melanoma, head and neck, liver or kidney cancer.

The V gene is TRBV5-4, the J gene TRBJ1-1, with TRBD1 matching over 7 bases. V lost 4 bases and J lost 4; bases outside the gene matches: 13. The germline V gene encodes CDR1 SGHNT and CDR2 YYREEE (reference sequence). The CDR3 is 16 residues long. The CDR3 DNA is TGTGCCAGCAGCCTCCTGACAGGGCCAAGTGGCACTGAAGCTTTCTTT. Encoded protein: CASSLLTGPSGTEAFF.

The chain combines TRBV25-1 with TRBJ2-7, with D possibly TRBD2 on 7 matching bases. The V gene lost 1 base and the J gene lost 0 bases, with 13 bases spanning the gap. The CDR3 has 16 amino acids. CDR1 MGHDK and CDR2 SYGVNS come from the germline V gene. The CDR3 protein is CASSEWGGRNSYEQYF. The CDR3, as DNA: TGTGCCAGCAGTGAATGGGGGGGGCGCAACTCCTACGAGCAGTACTTC.

This chain links TRBV6-6 with TRBJ1-1, with a weak D call TRBD1 (6 bases). Germline CDR1 reads MNHNY; CDR2 reads SVGAGI (reference sequence). The CDR3 sequence is 14 residues long. Trimming took 7 bases from V and 5 from J, leaving 17 bases between them. CDR3 in DNA: TGTGCCAGCACTCGAGGGGGGGAGGGGACTGAAGCTTTCTTT. Protein sequence: CASTRGGEGTEAFF.

The genes are TRBV28 and TRBJ2-6, with a tentative D call TRBD1 (5 bases). V gave up 3 bases and J gave up 2 bases, with 11 bases separating them. Germline V gives CDR1 MDHEN, CDR2 SYDVKM. This CDR3 contains 16 residues. The CDR3 bases are TGTGCCAGCAGTTTCTCAGGGAACCCTGGGGCCAACGTCCTGACTTTC. It translates to CASSFSGNPGANVLTF.

J is TRBJ2-1 and V is TRBV11-3; 9 positions match TRBD2. V trimming: 6 bases; J trimming: 9 bases; junction bases outside the gene matches: 12. This CDR3 is built from 15 residues. The germline V gene has CDR1 SGHNT and CDR2 YENEEA. The CDR3 DNA sequence: TGTGCCAGCAGTCCAAGAGCGGGAGGAGGAGCTGAGCAGTTCTTC. Translation gives CASSPRAGGGAEQFF.

This chain uses TRBV6-5 with TRBJ2-2; tentative D call: TRBD1 (6 bases). V dropped 5 bases and J dropped 6 bases, with 13 bases sitting between them. CDR3 length equals 14 residues. From germline, CDR1 is MNHEY and CDR2 SVGAGI. The CDR3 sequence: CASSKTQGSGELFF. The CDR3 DNA sequence: TGTGCCAGCAGTAAAACGCAGGGGTCCGGGGAGCTGTTTTTT.

V and J are TRBV2 and TRBJ2-3; unclear D gene. V was shortened by 9 bases and J by 3 bases, with 10 bases between the two germline ends. CDR1 SNHLY and CDR2 FYNNEI come from the germline V gene. This CDR3 contains 12 residues. CDR3 loop: CARGKGTDTQYF. The CDR3 nucleotides are TGTGCCAGAGGCAAGGGAACAGATACGCAGTATTTT.

A single count supports this clone. This chain connects TRBV7-6 to TRBJ2-7; 9 positions agree with TRBD2. The CDR3 has 14 residues. Germline V gene sequence: CDR1 SGHVS, CDR2 FNYEAQ. With V trimmed by 4 bases and J by 7 bases, 8 bases remained unmatched. CDR3 in amino acids: CASSSLAGAGEQYF. The CDR3 nucleotides read TGTGCCAGCAGCTCCTTAGCGGGAGCCGGGGAGCAGTACTTC.